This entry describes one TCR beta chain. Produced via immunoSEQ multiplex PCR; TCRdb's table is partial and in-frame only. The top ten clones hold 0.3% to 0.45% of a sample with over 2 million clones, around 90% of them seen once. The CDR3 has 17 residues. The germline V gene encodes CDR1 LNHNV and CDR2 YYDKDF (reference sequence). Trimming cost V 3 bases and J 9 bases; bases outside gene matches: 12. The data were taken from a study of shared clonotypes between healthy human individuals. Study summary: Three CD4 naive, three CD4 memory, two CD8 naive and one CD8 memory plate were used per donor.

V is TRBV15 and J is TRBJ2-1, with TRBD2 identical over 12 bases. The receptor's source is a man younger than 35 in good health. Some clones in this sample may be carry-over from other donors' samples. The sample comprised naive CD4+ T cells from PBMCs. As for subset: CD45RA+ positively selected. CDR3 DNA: TGTGCCACCAGCAGGGCAACTAGCGGGAGGCCGAATGGTGAGCAGTTCTTC. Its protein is CATSRATSGRPNGEQFF.